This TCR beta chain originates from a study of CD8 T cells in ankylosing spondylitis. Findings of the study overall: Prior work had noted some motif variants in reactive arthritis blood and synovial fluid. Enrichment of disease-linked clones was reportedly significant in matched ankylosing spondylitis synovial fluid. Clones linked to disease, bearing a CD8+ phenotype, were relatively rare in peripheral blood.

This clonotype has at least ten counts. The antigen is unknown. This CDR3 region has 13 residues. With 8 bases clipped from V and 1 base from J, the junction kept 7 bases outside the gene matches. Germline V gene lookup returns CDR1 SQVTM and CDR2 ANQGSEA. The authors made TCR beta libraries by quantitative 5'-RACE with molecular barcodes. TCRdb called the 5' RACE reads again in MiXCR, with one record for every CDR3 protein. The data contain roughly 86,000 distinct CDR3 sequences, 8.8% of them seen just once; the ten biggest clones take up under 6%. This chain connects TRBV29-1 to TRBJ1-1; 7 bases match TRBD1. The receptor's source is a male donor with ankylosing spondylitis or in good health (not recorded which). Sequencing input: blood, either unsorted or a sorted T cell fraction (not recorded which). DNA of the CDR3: TGCAGCTTTAACCGGGACAGGAACACTGAAGCTTTCTTT. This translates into CSFNRDRNTEAFF.